A selection of T cell receptor beta chains follows, all from one sample in a study of T cell responses to AZD1222 COVID-19 vaccine. Clones were read by immunoSEQ multiplex PCR, and TCRdb kept only the in-frame ones, dropping some. The sample includes under 150,000 clones, roughly 80% of them seen just once. The sequencing here drew on peripheral blood, taken on day 0 of MenACWY control vaccination. The receptors derive from an adult in good health. Each CDR3 is given with its conserved first and last residue. The order of the fields is J gene, V gene, D gene, clone size, CDR3 protein, CDR3 DNA. The D gene is left open where the match is weak. Clone size is given for some rows only: seen once, a few or many times, or a class if the clone is expanded.

j_call: TRBJ2-1
v_call: TRBV6-2/TRBV6-3
d_call: .
clone_size: .
cdr3_aa: CASSSLSRQFF
cdr3_nt: TGTGCCAGCAGTTCTCTTAGCCGGCAGTTCTTC

j_call: TRBJ1-6
v_call: TRBV27
d_call: .
clone_size: once
cdr3_aa: CASKTDGLNSPLHF
cdr3_nt: TGTGCCAGCAAGACAGACGGACTGAATTCACCCCTCCACTTT

j_call: TRBJ1-1
v_call: TRBV19
d_call: .
clone_size: .
cdr3_aa: CASSIVSLRQSLNTEAFF
cdr3_nt: TGTGCCAGTAGTATAGTATCTCTAAGACAAAGTTTGAACACTGAAGCTTTCTTT

j_call: TRBJ1-3
v_call: TRBV30
d_call: .
clone_size: few
cdr3_aa: CAWKRDGNTIYF
cdr3_nt: TGTGCCTGGAAAAGAGATGGAAACACCATATATTTT

j_call: TRBJ1-1
v_call: TRBV6-6
d_call: .
clone_size: .
cdr3_aa: CASSYSSAQTSDEAFF
cdr3_nt: TGTGCCAGCAGTTACTCGTCCGCCCAAACAAGCGATGAAGCTTTCTTT

j_call: TRBJ1-5
v_call: TRBV15
d_call: .
clone_size: .
cdr3_aa: CATRWGSRGDQPQHF
cdr3_nt: TGTGCCACCCGCTGGGGTTCGCGGGGAGATCAGCCCCAGCATTTT

j_call: TRBJ1-1
v_call: TRBV29-1
d_call: .
clone_size: .
cdr3_aa: CSVRSGMNTEAFF
cdr3_nt: TGCAGCGTCCGTTCGGGTATGAACACTGAAGCTTTCTTT

j_call: TRBJ1-5
v_call: TRBV11-2
d_call: .
clone_size: .
cdr3_aa: CASSLESNQPQHF
cdr3_nt: TGTGCCAGCAGCTTGGAGAGCAATCAGCCCCAGCATTTT

j_call: TRBJ1-5
v_call: TRBV19
d_call: .
clone_size: .
cdr3_aa: CASSPSGGNQPQHF
cdr3_nt: TGTGCCAGTAGTCCGAGTGGGGGCAATCAGCCCCAGCATTTT

j_call: TRBJ1-5
v_call: TRBV19
d_call: .
clone_size: .
cdr3_aa: CASSIGGLQPQHF
cdr3_nt: TGTGCCAGTAGTATAGGAGGACTTCAGCCCCAGCATTTT

j_call: TRBJ1-1
v_call: TRBV7-2
d_call: .
clone_size: .
cdr3_aa: CASSFGGTANTEAFF
cdr3_nt: TGTGCCAGCAGCTTTGGGGGGACGGCGAACACTGAAGCTTTCTTT

j_call: TRBJ2-2
v_call: TRBV7-9
d_call: .
clone_size: .
cdr3_aa: CASSVQDTGELFF
cdr3_nt: TGTGCCAGCAGCGTACAAGACACCGGGGAGCTGTTTTTT

j_call: TRBJ2-5
v_call: TRBV7-9
d_call: TRBD2
clone_size: .
cdr3_aa: CASSFAGGVETQYF
cdr3_nt: TGTGCCAGCAGCTTCGCGGGGGGTGTAGAGACCCAGTACTTC

j_call: TRBJ1-2
v_call: TRBV6-5
d_call: TRBD1
clone_size: .
cdr3_aa: CASSTGGPNYGYTF
cdr3_nt: TGTGCCAGCAGTACAGGGGGGCCTAACTATGGCTACACCTTC

j_call: TRBJ1-4
v_call: TRBV7-9
d_call: .
clone_size: .
cdr3_aa: CASSSGQLDEKLFF
cdr3_nt: TGTGCCAGCAGCTCCGGACAGTTGGATGAAAAACTGTTTTTT

j_call: TRBJ2-2
v_call: TRBV4-1
d_call: .
clone_size: .
cdr3_aa: CASSGHSKAGELFF
cdr3_nt: TGCGCCAGCTCGGGACATAGTAAGGCCGGGGAGCTGTTTTTT

j_call: TRBJ2-2
v_call: TRBV5-5
d_call: .
clone_size: once
cdr3_aa: CASSLNGGTGELFF
cdr3_nt: TGTGCCAGCAGCTTGAACGGGGGTACCGGGGAGCTGTTTTTT

j_call: TRBJ1-2
v_call: TRBV15
d_call: .
clone_size: few
cdr3_aa: CATGEGGLSYGYTF
cdr3_nt: TGTGCCACCGGCGAGGGGGGTCTCTCCTATGGCTACACCTTC

j_call: TRBJ2-1
v_call: TRBV6-1
d_call: .
clone_size: .
cdr3_aa: CASSDRPGRYNEQFF
cdr3_nt: TGTGCCAGCAGTGACCGACCAGGGAGGTACAATGAGCAGTTCTTC

j_call: TRBJ1-1
v_call: TRBV10-2
d_call: .
clone_size: .
cdr3_aa: CASSDRLAEAFF
cdr3_nt: TGCGCCAGCAGTGACAGGCTCGCTGAAGCTTTCTTT

j_call: TRBJ1-1
v_call: TRBV5-1
d_call: TRBD1
clone_size: .
cdr3_aa: CASSSGTGSIMNTEAFF
cdr3_nt: TGCGCCAGCAGCTCCGGGACAGGGAGTATCATGAACACTGAAGCTTTCTTT

j_call: TRBJ2-7
v_call: TRBV7-3
d_call: .
clone_size: .
cdr3_aa: CASSLSGGLTYEQYF
cdr3_nt: TGTGCCAGCAGCTTATCCGGGGGACTTACCTACGAGCAGTACTTC